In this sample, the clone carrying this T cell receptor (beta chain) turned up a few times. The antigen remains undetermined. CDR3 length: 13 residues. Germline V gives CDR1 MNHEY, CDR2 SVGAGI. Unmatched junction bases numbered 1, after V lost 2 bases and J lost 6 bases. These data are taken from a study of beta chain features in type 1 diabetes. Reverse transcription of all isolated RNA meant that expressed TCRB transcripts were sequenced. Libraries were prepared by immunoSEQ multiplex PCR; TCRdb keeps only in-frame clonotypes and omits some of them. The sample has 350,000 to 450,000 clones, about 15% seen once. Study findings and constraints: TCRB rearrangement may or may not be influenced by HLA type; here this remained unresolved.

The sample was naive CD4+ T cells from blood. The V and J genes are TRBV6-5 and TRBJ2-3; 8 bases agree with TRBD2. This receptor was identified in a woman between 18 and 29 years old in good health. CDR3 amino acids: CASSYRLADTQYF. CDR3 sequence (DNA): TGTGCCAGCAGTTACCGACTAGCGGATACGCAGTATTTT.